The TCR beta chain described here comes from a study of blood T cell repertoires in COVID-19. TCRdb's copy holds only in-frame clones and misses some; the assay was immunoSEQ multiplex PCR. The table has roughly 130,000 clones, 84% seen once. Trimming removed 4 bases from V and 0 bases from J; junction bases left unmatched: 8. The V gene's germline CDR1 is SGHRS and CDR2 YFSETQ. The CDR3 consists of 18 residues. Those who participated ranged in age from roughly 18 to 90 years and resided in some 24 US areas. Participants' reported clinical history set cohort assignment. J is TRBJ2-3 and V is TRBV5-1, with 13 nucleotides matching TRBD2. Sequenced input: PBMCs or T cells enriched from blood (not recorded which). The TCR sequence derives from a woman aged 45-65 years with acute COVID-19. The CDR3 coding sequence is TGCGCCAGCAGCCGAGGACTAGCGGGAGCTTATAGCACAGATACGCAGTATTTT. The encoded protein is CASSRGLAGAYSTDTQYF.